The T cell receptor beta chain described here comes from a study of Ad26.COV2.S vaccination and SARS-CoV-2 variants (dated by TCRdb to the early 2020s). Context from the whole study: Vaccine-arm donors came from COV1001, a multicentre, randomized, double-blind, placebo-controlled phase I-IIa trial of Ad26.COV2.S in healthy adults. Ad26.COV2.S was administered intramuscularly at a dose of 5x10^10 or 1x10^11 viral particles, either as one shot or as two shots given 56 days apart. Sequencing of the TCRbeta repertoire served to evaluate the specificity and breadth of SARS-CoV-2-reactive T cell receptors following Ad26.COV2.S vaccination. A total of about 30 samples were included in the TCR-sequenced set, comprising roughly 19 Ad26.COV2.S vaccine recipients, 5 placebo recipients and 8 SARS-CoV-2 convalescent individuals. Trial participants were randomized into five groups of five: low-dose or high-dose Ad26.COV2.S given once or twice, or placebo on both occasions. Blinding of investigators to trial group allocation was maintained during experiments and outcome assessment.

Its CDR3 holds 15 amino acids, cysteine through phenylalanine. Only CDR3 DNA is held: 45 bases, read in frame from base 1. V is clipped by 2 bases and J by 2 bases, and the sequence between their germline boundaries is 10 bases long. The CDR1 and CDR2 encoded by the germline V gene (reference sequence) are LGHDT and YNNKEL. Comment on this clone: This clone's antigen is unknown. One base away there is no much larger clone; base qualities are not given.

The treatment or condition label on this specimen signifies: about 20 received Ad26.COV2.S at low or high dose, single or two shots; 5 received placebo; per-sample allocation not given. Repertoires of vaccine and placebo recipients were sequenced from samples taken on day 63 after the first injection. In Cohort 1b, roughly 26 adults aged 18-55 years were enrolled at a single site in Boston, USA, between 29 July and 7 August 2020. Ad26.COV2.S was a replication-incompetent adenovirus type 26 vector that expressed a prefusion-stabilized SARS-CoV-2 spike protein derived from the original Wuhan strain. The immunoSEQ Assay was the method used to sequence TCRbeta CDR3 regions. After extraction, genomic DNA underwent amplification by bias-controlled multiplex PCR, followed by high-throughput sequencing. The authors processed their data as follows. To quantify the absolute abundance of every unique TCRbeta CDR3 region, sequences were collapsed and filtered. T cell fraction was estimated by normalizing TCRbeta template counts to usable DNA, which was measured by amplifying reference genes present in all nucleated cells. Repertoire TCRs were annotated as SARS-CoV-2-specific by exact matching of V gene, CDR3 amino acid sequence and J gene to a known reactive TCR set. The reference SARS-CoV-2 TCR set came from MIRA and was filtered for enrichment in COVID-19-positive ImmuneCODE repertoires, removing public or cross-reactive TCRs. Based on the MIRA antigens, annotated TCRs were further analysed at the level of specific ORF or position within ORF. Depth was the summed frequency of annotated unique rearrangements, while breadth was defined as annotated unique rearrangements over total unique productive rearrangements. Two-sided Wilcoxon rank-sum tests were applied when comparing TCR breadth between groups. TCRdb re-hosts the immuneACCESS table, in-frame sequences only. Its copies lack some clones; in the studies checked, an unresolved V gene accounts for under half of them, and the cause for the rest is not known. V and J calls and clone size are copied from that table; D and trimming were computed from the DNA. In all, the sample holds 350,000 to 450,000 clones, and approximately 91% of those were seen once. Under 2% of the sample is held by the ten biggest clonotypes.

Points the paper makes about the study in general: Non-spike TCR breadth was comparable between vaccine and placebo recipients, consistent with the vaccine containing only spike. The study was not powered to compare responses between vaccine doses or regimens. Compared with placebo recipients, Ad26.COV2.S recipients showed higher spike-specific TCR breadth (P = 0.0014). After vaccination, spike-specific CD8+ and CD4+ T cell responses were reported to show substantial breadth. According to the authors, total T cell responses may have been underestimated by the TCR breadth and depth analyses.

The receptor chain draws on TRBV3-1 (or the pseudogene TRBV3-2) and TRBJ1-5, with the identity of the D gene unclear. The receptor comes from a person between 18 and 60 years old who received the Ad26.COV2.S COVID-19 vaccine or a placebo. The starting material was peripheral blood, obtained in a trial of Ad26.COV2.S vaccine versus placebo. The nucleotide sequence is given as TGTGCCAGCAGCCAACAGGCGTGGGGCAATCAGCCCCAGCATTTT. It is translated as CASSQQAWGNQPQHF.